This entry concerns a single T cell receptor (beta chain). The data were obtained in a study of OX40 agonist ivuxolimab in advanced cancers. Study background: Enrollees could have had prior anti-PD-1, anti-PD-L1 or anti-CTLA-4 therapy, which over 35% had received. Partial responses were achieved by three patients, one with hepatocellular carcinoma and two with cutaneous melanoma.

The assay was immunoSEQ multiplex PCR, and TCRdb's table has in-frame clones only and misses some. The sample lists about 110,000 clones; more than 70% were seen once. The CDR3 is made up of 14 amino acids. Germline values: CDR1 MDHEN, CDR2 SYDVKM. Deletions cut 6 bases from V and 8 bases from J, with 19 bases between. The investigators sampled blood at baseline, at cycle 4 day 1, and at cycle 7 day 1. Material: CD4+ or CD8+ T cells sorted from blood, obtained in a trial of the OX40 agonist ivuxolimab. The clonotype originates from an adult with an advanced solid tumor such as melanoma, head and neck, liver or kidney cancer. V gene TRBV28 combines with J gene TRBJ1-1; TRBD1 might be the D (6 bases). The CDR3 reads CASRENRDTSEAFF. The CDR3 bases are TGTGCCAGCAGGGAAAACCGGGACACCTCCGAAGCTTTCTTT. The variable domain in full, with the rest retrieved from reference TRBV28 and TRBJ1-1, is DVKVTQSSRYLVKRTGEKVFLECVQDMDHENMFWYRQDPGLGLRLIYFSYDVKMKEKGDIPEGYSVSREKKERFSLILESASTNQTSMYLCASRENRDTSEAFFGQGTRLTVV.